The next 30 T cell receptor beta chains were all read from a single sample in a study of CXCR3-negative and CXCR3-positive naive CD8 T cells. The TRB cDNA libraries were prepared by 5' RACE with UMI labels. From its re-call of the 5' RACE reads, TCRdb lists each CDR3 protein once, without DNA. The repertoire table contains tens of thousands of distinct CDR3 sequences. Sequencing was carried out using memory CD8+ T cells from blood. The source is a human donor in good health. Some clones in this sample may be carry-over from other donors' samples.

This chain's CDR3 is CASSSQGFGTGYGYTF. This chain connects TRBV11-1 to TRBJ1-2; TCRdb picks TRBD1, but there is no DNA to check that call. The CDR3 covers 16 residues. Per germline, CDR1 SGHAT and CDR2 FQDESV (reference sequence).

The rearrangement joins TRBV7-6 to TRBJ1-6. CDR1 is SGHVS and CDR2 is FNYEAQ in the germline V gene. This CDR3 contains 16 residues. CDR3: CASSPRTNDDNSPLHF.

Measured by frequency, this clonotype is medium-sized (0.01 to 0.1%). The CDR3 spells CASSLTGTEAFF. V is TRBV7-6 and J is TRBJ1-1; as DNA is missing, the TRBD1 call by TCRdb cannot be tested. The CDR3 runs to 12 residues. Germline loops: CDR1 SGHVS, CDR2 FNYEAQ.

The chain has TRBV29-1 and TRBJ2-7; TCRdb picks TRBD1, but there is no DNA to check that call. Germline V lookup: CDR1 SQVTM, CDR2 ANQGSEA. The CDR3 loop spans 12 amino acids. Here the CDR3 reads CSGGTGGYEQYF.

This chain uses TRBV7-9 with TRBJ2-7. Germline values: CDR1 SEHNR, CDR2 FQNEAQ (reference sequence). There are 12 residues in the CDR3. Here the CDR3 reads CASSLMGNEQYF.

J is TRBJ1-2 and V is TRBV9; TCRdb designates TRBD1, a call that cannot be tested without DNA. Germline CDR1 and CDR2: SGDLS and YYNGEE. This CDR3 is 14 amino acids long. The CDR3 spells CASSASTDYYGYTF. Variable domain in full (rest from reference TRBV9 and TRBJ1-2): DSGVTQTPKHLITATGQRVTLRCSPRSGDLSVYWYQQSLDQGLQFLIQYYNGEERAKGNILERFSAQQFPDLHSELNLSSLELGDSALYFCASSASTDYYGYTFGSGTRLTVV.

This clonotype ranks as medium-sized in terms of frequency. The gene calls are TRBV6-1 and TRBJ2-1. This CDR3 has 15 amino acids. From germline, CDR1 is MNHNS and CDR2 SASEGT. CDR3 amino acids: CASSERSSGYNEQFF.

This clonotype is deemed medium-sized by its frequency. The CDR3 sequence: CASSPGTDYSGELFF. This rearrangement joins TRBV7-6 to TRBJ2-2; without DNA, the TCRdb call of TRBD1 cannot be checked. The CDR3 spans 15 residues. Germline CDR1 is SGHVS and CDR2 is FNYEAQ. The complete variable domain, with remaining parts taken from reference TRBV7-6 and TRBJ2-2, reads GAGVSQSPRYKVTKRGQDVALRCDPISGHVSLYWYRQALGQGPEFLTYFNYEAQQDKSGLPNDRFSAERPEGSISTLTIQRTEQRDSAMYRCASSPGTDYSGELFFGEGSRLTVL.

This sequence joins TRBV13 and TRBJ2-5. CDR1 is PRHDT and CDR2 is FYEKMQ in the germline V gene (reference sequence). The CDR3 totals 13 residues. CDR3 sequence reads: CASSLEDQETQYF. The full variable domain, in which reference TRBV13 and TRBJ2-5 provide the parts outside the CDR3, is AAGVIQSPRHLIKEKRETATLKCYPIPRHDTVYWYQQGPGQDPQFLISFYEKMQSDKGSIPDRFSAQQFSDYHSELNMSSLELGDSALYFCASSLEDQETQYFGPGTRLLVL.

The CDR3 reads CASSGFLPPYEQYF. This chain connects TRBV28 to TRBJ2-7. Germline values: CDR1 MDHEN, CDR2 SYDVKM. The CDR3 extends over 14 amino acids.

The CDR3 here is CASSPGLAGHEQYF. The J gene is TRBJ2-7, the V gene TRBV3-1; there is no DNA to check the TCRdb D call of TRBD2. The CDR3 consists of 14 residues. Germline assignment: CDR1 LGHDT and CDR2 YNNKEL (reference sequence).

J is TRBJ2-7 and V is TRBV21-1; the D gene TCRdb calls, TRBD1, cannot be checked with no DNA. TRBV21-1 represents a pseudogene. The CDR3 loop spans 17 amino acids. CDR3 amino acids: CASSKVGRGHPLDEQYF.

The chain has TRBV27 and TRBJ2-1; without DNA, the TCRdb call of TRBD1 cannot be checked. The germline gives CDR1 MNHEY, CDR2 SMNVEV (reference sequence). The CDR3 has 15 amino acids. The CDR3 is CTSSPTGQKYNEQFF.

This chain uses TRBV5-1 with TRBJ2-7. The CDR3 loop spans 13 amino acids. Germline values: CDR1 SGHRS, CDR2 YFSETQ. The CDR3 is CASSSTGPYEQYF.

The chain carries TRBV7-2 and TRBJ2-1; TCRdb outputs TRBD1, but without DNA this stays unchecked. This CDR3 has 15 residues. Germline CDR1 SGHTA, CDR2 FQGNSA. The CDR3 protein is CASRVSGASYNEQFF.

V usage is TRBV7-9 and J usage is TRBJ2-2; TCRdb proposes TRBD2, but this gene call is untestable without DNA. The CDR3 has 15 amino acids. The germline gives CDR1 SEHNR, CDR2 FQNEAQ (reference sequence). This chain's CDR3 is CASSKLAGVTGELFF.

The chain employs TRBV11-2 and TRBJ1-2; TCRdb gives TRBD1 as the D gene, but with no DNA this cannot be confirmed. The CDR3 runs 17 residues. The germline CDR1 and CDR2 sequences are SGHAT and FQNNGV. The CDR3 sequence is CASSLDSSPHLGYGYTF. Based on the CDR3 plus reference TRBV11-2 and TRBJ1-2, the full variable domain is EAGVAQSPRYKIIEKRQSVAFWCNPISGHATLYWYQQILGQGPKLLIQFQNNGVVDDSQLPKDRFSAERLKGVDSTLKIQPAKLEDSAVYLCASSLDSSPHLGYGYTFGSGTRLTVV.

This sequence joins TRBV7-9 and TRBJ1-5. Germline V gene lookup returns CDR1 SEHNR and CDR2 FQNEAQ (reference sequence). The CDR3 consists of 15 residues. The CDR3 is CASSDDTYSNQPQHF.

The chain carries TRBV29-1 and TRBJ2-1; with no DNA, the TCRdb D assignment of TRBD1 cannot be verified. The CDR3 runs 17 residues. The germline gives CDR1 SQVTM, CDR2 ANQGSEA. CDR3: CSGTILGPTNSYNEQFF.

The gene calls are TRBV29-1 and TRBJ2-7; TCRdb's D call of TRBD1 is untestable without DNA. The CDR3 length is 15 residues. The germline CDR1 and CDR2 sequences are SQVTM and ANQGSEA. The CDR3 reads CSVAIGIGTAYEQYF.

The V call is TRBV5-1, the J call TRBJ2-3; TCRdb designates TRBD2, a call that cannot be tested without DNA. The V gene's germline CDR1 is SGHRS and CDR2 YFSETQ. The CDR3 totals 18 residues. This CDR3 is CASSLVQRGGLVPDTQYF.

The chain employs TRBV20-1 and TRBJ2-3; TCRdb indicates TRBD2, and absent DNA this call remains unverified. Germline values: CDR1 DFQATT, CDR2 SNEGSKA (reference sequence). The CDR3 has 13 residues. CDR3 protein: CSARAKGPSTQYF.

The rearrangement joins TRBV7-9 to TRBJ1-5. CDR3 length: 14 residues. CDR1 and CDR2 (germline): SEHNR, FQNEAQ (reference sequence). The CDR3 loop reads CASSLGGVNQPQHF.

V is TRBV20-1 and J is TRBJ1-1. The CDR3 has 17 residues. Germline CDR1 is DFQATT and CDR2 is SNEGSKA (reference sequence). The CDR3 protein is CSARDQVPKDWGTEAFF.

The gene calls are TRBV30 and TRBJ1-4; TCRdb designates TRBD1, a call that cannot be tested without DNA. This CDR3 spans 14 amino acids. From germline, CDR1 is GTSNPN and CDR2 SVGIG (reference sequence). The CDR3 here is CACSFDREVEKLFF.

This chain uses TRBV20-1 with TRBJ1-2; there is no DNA to check the TCRdb D call of TRBD1. The CDR3 covers 13 residues. Germline CDR1 DFQATT, CDR2 SNEGSKA (reference sequence). CDR3: CSARDMAHYGYTF.

The chain joins TRBV28 to TRBJ1-2; the D call from TCRdb, TRBD1, cannot be confirmed without DNA. CDR3 size: 13 residues. Germline-derived CDR1 and CDR2 are MDHEN and SYDVKM. This CDR3 is CASSLKWDSGYTF.

The CDR3: CASSELTGGLNEQFF. The chain has TRBV25-1 and TRBJ2-1; no DNA is available, so the TRBD1 call from TCRdb remains unchecked. Germline CDR1 reads MGHDK; CDR2 reads SYGVNS. The CDR3 has 15 residues.

The gene calls are TRBV4-3 and TRBJ1-4. The CDR3 is 15 residues long. The germline V gene encodes CDR1 LGHNA and CDR2 YSLEER. The CDR3 sequence is CASSQVSGGGEKLFF.

The rearrangement joins TRBV5-1 to TRBJ2-7. This CDR3 spans 13 amino acids. Germline V gives CDR1 SGHRS, CDR2 YFSETQ. CDR3 region: CASSGQLSYEQYF.